These T cell receptor beta chains were read from a single sample in a study of shared clonotypes between healthy human individuals. Data came from immunoSEQ multiplex PCR; TCRdb stores just in-frame clones and leaves some out. The repertoire has over 2 million clones, about 95% of them found once; the top ten carry around 1.1%. Sequenced material: naive CD8+ T cells sorted from blood. These receptors were obtained from a man aged 18 to 30 in good health. Both conserved end residues are part of each CDR3. D genes are given only for firm matches. Part of the rows lack a size; the others show once, few, many or a class for expanded clones.

d_call	v_call	clone_size	j_call	cdr3_aa	cdr3_nt
.	TRBV4-3	.	TRBJ1-2	CASSLTSGEGYITEYGYTF	TGCGCCAGCAGCCTCACTTCAGGGGAGGGCTATATAACTGAGTATGGCTACACCTTC
TRBD2	TRBV6-5	.	TRBJ2-7	CASHTGGDSYEQYF	TGTGCCAGCCATACCGGGGGGGACTCCTACGAGCAGTACTTC
TRBD2	TRBV4-1	.	TRBJ2-7	CASSQTLAYEQYF	TGCGCCAGCAGCCAAACACTAGCGTACGAGCAGTACTTC
.	TRBV11-2	.	TRBJ2-1	CASSPGLSYNEQFF	TGTGCCAGCAGCCCTGGACTTTCCTACAATGAGCAGTTCTTC
TRBD1	TRBV28	.	TRBJ1-1	CASSSRQGQWTEAFF	TGTGCCAGCAGTTCCAGACAGGGTCAGTGGACTGAAGCTTTCTTT
TRBD1	TRBV7-9	.	TRBJ2-5	CASSPPGQGETQYF	TGTGCCAGCAGCCCCCCGGGACAGGGTGAGACCCAGTACTTC
.	TRBV11-3	once	TRBJ2-7	CASSQGTTYEQYF	TGTGCCAGCAGCCAAGGGACCACCTACGAGCAGTACTTC
TRBD1	TRBV30	.	TRBJ2-5	CAWNSRGLETQYF	TGTGCCTGGAACAGCAGGGGGCTGGAGACCCAGTACTTC
TRBD2	TRBV5-3	.	TRBJ2-1	CARRRLAGGIDEQFF	TGTGCCAGAAGGCGACTAGCGGGAGGAATCGATGAGCAGTTCTTC
TRBD2	TRBV13	.	TRBJ2-3	CASSPGGTSGGTDTQYF	TGTGCCAGCAGCCCAGGGGGGACTAGCGGGGGCACAGATACGCAGTATTTT
.	TRBV7-8	.	TRBJ2-1	CASSLWLDGNEQFF	TGTGCCAGCAGCTTATGGCTAGACGGCAATGAGCAGTTCTTC
.	TRBV6-1	.	TRBJ2-3	CASSEATSPDTQYF	TGTGCCAGCAGTGAAGCAACTAGCCCAGATACGCAGTATTTT
.	TRBV15	.	TRBJ1-1	CATSRDAAGNTEAFF	TGTGCCACCAGCAGAGATGCGGCAGGGAACACTGAAGCTTTCTTT
.	TRBV7-8	.	TRBJ1-2	CASSWAGQGDGYTF	TGTGCCAGCAGCTGGGCCGGCCAGGGAGATGGCTACACCTTC
TRBD2	TRBV7-6	.	TRBJ2-7	CASSPREGIEGRGYEQYF	TGTGCCAGCAGCCCGAGGGAGGGAATCGAGGGGAGAGGCTACGAGCAGTACTTC
.	TRBV9	.	TRBJ1-6	CASEGIYSPLHF	TGTGCCAGCGAGGGGATTTATTCACCCCTCCACTTT
.	TRBV4-2	.	TRBJ2-2	CASSPNRGSGELFF	TGTGCCAGCAGCCCAAACCGGGGGAGCGGGGAGCTGTTTTTT
.	TRBV6-6	.	TRBJ2-5	CASSYWVGQETQYF	TGTGCCAGCAGCTACTGGGTAGGGCAAGAGACCCAGTACTTC
.	TRBV9	.	TRBJ1-2	CASSDGLPNYGYTF	TGTGCCAGCAGCGACGGGCTCCCTAACTATGGCTACACCTTC
.	TRBV30	.	TRBJ2-1	CAWVRYRFGDDEQFF	TGTGCCTGGGTTCGATACAGATTCGGGGACGATGAGCAGTTCTTC
TRBD2	TRBV7-9	.	TRBJ2-3	CASPGASGRDTQYF	TGTGCCAGCCCCGGGGCTAGCGGGAGGGATACGCAGTATTTT
.	TRBV4-3	.	TRBJ2-7	CASSQGRAVSYEQYF	TGCGCCAGCAGCCAAGGCCGCGCAGTTTCCTACGAGCAGTACTTC
TRBD1	TRBV28	.	TRBJ1-1	CASRKGAASSEAFF	TGTGCCAGCAGAAAGGGGGCAGCCTCATCTGAAGCTTTCTTT